The source of this TCR beta chain is a study of blood T cell repertoires in COVID-19. Turning to the study itself: Researchers got acute and convalescent COVID-19 samples from the United States, Italy and Spain.

Method: immunoSEQ multiplex PCR; TCRdb's copy keeps in-frame clones and lacks some. The table includes 150,000 to 250,000 clones, around 79% detected once. Germline V CDR1 and CDR2: MNHNS, SASEGT. The CDR3 has 17 residues. Trimming removed 4 bases from V and 2 bases from J; junction bases left unmatched: 4. This clone occurred a few times. The sample comprised peripheral blood. The V call is TRBV6-1, the J call TRBJ2-2; 13 positions agree with TRBD2. This receptor was taken from a woman aged 40 to 49 with COVID-19, enrolled during active disease. CDR3 sequence: CASSGGLAGINTGELFF. The CDR3 DNA is TGTGCCAGCAGTGGGGGACTAGCGGGAATTAACACCGGGGAGCTGTTTTTT.